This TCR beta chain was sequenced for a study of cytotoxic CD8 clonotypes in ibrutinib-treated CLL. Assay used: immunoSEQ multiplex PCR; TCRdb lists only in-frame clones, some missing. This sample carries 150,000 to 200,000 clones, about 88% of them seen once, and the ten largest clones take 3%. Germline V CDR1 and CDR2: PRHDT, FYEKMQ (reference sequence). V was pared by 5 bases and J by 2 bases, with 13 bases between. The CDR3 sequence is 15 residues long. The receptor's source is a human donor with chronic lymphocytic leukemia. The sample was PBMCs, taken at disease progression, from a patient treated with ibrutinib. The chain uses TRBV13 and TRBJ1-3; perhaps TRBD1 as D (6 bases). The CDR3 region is CASSPDSGAGNTIYF. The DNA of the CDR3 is TGTGCCAGCAGCCCGGACTCAGGGGCTGGAAACACCATATATTTT.